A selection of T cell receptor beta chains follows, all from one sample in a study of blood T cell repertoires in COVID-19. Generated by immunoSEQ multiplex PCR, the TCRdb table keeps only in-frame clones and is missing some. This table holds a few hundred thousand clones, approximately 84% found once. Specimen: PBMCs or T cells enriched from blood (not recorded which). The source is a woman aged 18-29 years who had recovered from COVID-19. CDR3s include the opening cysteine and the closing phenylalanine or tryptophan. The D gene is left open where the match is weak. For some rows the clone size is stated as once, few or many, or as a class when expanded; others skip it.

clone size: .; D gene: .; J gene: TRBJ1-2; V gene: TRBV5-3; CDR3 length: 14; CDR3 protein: CARSLKGANYGYTF; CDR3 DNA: TGTGCCAGAAGCTTGAAGGGGGCTAACTATGGCTACACCTTC
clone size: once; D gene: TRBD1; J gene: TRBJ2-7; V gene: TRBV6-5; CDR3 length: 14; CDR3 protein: CASSFNRGSYEQYF; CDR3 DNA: TGTGCCAGCAGTTTCAACAGGGGATCCTACGAGCAGTACTTC
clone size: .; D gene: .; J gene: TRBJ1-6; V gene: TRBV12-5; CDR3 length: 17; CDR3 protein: CASGLVRGDGAPPPLHF; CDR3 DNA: TGTGCTAGTGGTTTGGTACGGGGGGACGGTGCCCCTCCGCCCCTCCACTTT
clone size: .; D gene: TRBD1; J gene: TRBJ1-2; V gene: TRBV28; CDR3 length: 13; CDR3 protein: CASRFGQGGGYTF; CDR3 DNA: TGTGCCAGCAGATTTGGACAGGGAGGTGGCTACACCTTC
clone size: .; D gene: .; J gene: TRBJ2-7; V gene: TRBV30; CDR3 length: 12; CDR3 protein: CAWGSYLYEQYF; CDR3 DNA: TGTGCCTGGGGCTCCTACCTCTACGAGCAGTACTTC
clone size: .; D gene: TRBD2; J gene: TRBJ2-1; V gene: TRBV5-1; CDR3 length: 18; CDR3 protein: CASSLAVAGGRMRDEQFF; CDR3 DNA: TGCGCCAGCAGCTTGGCCGTCGCGGGAGGGCGTATGAGGGATGAGCAGTTCTTC
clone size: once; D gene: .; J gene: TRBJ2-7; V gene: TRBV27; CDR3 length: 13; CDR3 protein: CASSLSPVVEQYF; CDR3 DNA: TGTGCCAGCAGTTTATCTCCGGTGGTCGAGCAGTACTTC
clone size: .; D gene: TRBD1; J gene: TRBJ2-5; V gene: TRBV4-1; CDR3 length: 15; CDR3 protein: CASSQGQGVQETQYF; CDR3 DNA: TGCGCCAGCAGCCAAGGCCAGGGGGTTCAGGAGACCCAGTACTTC
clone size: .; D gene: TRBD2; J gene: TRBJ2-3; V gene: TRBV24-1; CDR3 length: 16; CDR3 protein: CATSDRLAGEEDTQYF; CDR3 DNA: TGTGCCACCAGTGATCGACTAGCGGGAGAGGAGGATACGCAGTATTTT
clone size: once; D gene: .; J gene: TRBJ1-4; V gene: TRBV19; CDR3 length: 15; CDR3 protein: CASMQGTAPNEKLFF; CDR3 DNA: TGTGCCAGTATGCAGGGGACGGCACCTAATGAAAAACTGTTTTTT
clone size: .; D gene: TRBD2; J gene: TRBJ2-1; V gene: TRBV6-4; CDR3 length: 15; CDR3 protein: CASSGAGLGTNEQFF; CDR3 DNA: TGTGCCAGCAGTGGCGCGGGACTAGGGACCAATGAGCAGTTCTTC
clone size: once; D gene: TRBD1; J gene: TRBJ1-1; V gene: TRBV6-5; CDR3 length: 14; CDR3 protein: CASSSGQGGTEAFF; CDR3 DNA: TGTGCCAGCAGTTCAGGACAGGGAGGTACTGAAGCTTTCTTT
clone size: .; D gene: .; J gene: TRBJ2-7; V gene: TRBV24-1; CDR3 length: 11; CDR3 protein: CATSDLYEQYF; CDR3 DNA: TGTGCCACCAGTGACCTTTACGAGCAGTACTTC
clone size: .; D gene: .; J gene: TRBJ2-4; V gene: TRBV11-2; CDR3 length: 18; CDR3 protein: CASSLGRVEGRTKNIQYF; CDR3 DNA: TGTGCCAGCAGCTTAGGTCGGGTGGAGGGACGGACCAAAAACATTCAGTACTTC
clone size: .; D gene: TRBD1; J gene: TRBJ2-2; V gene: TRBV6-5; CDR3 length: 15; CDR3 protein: CASSRDRPYTGELFF; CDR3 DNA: TGTGCCAGCAGTAGGGACAGACCCTACACCGGGGAGCTGTTTTTT
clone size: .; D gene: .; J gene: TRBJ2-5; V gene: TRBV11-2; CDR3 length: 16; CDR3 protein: CASTPLGGMYQETQYF; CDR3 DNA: TGTGCCAGCACCCCCCTGGGCGGGATGTACCAAGAGACCCAGTACTTC
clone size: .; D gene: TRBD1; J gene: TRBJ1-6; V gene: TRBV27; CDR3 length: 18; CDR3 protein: CASSLNIPGTGENSPLHF; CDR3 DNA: TGTGCCAGCAGCCTTAATATCCCCGGGACAGGGGAAAATTCACCCCTCCACTTT
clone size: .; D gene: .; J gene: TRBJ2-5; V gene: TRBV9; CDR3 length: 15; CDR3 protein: CASSVGQEGRETQYF; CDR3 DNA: TGTGCCAGCAGCGTAGGGCAGGAGGGCAGAGAGACCCAGTACTTC
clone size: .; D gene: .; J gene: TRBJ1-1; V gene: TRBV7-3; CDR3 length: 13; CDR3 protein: CASSLSRNTEAFF; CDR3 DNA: TGTGCCAGCAGCTTATCCAGAAACACTGAAGCTTTCTTT
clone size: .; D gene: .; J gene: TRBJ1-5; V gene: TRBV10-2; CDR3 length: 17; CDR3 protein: CASAPRGTPLGNQPQHF; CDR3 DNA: TGCGCCAGCGCCCCCCGTGGGACACCTCTCGGAAATCAGCCCCAGCATTTT
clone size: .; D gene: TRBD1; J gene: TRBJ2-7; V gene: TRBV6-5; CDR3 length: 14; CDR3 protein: CASSLSGTGAEQYF; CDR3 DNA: TGTGCCAGCAGTTTATCCGGGACAGGGGCCGAGCAGTACTTC
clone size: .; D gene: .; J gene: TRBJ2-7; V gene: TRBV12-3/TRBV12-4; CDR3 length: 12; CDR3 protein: CASSLGGREQYF; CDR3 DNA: TGTGCCAGCAGTTTAGGGGGGCGGGAGCAGTACTTC
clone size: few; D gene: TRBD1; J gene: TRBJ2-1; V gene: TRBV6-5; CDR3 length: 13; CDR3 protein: CAAQGLDYNEQFF; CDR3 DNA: TGTGCCGCACAGGGGCTAGATTACAATGAGCAGTTCTTC
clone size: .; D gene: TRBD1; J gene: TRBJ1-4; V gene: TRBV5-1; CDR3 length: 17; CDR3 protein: CASSLAGTGGFGEKLFF; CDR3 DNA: TGCGCCAGCAGCTTGGCCGGGACAGGGGGGTTCGGTGAAAAACTGTTTTTT
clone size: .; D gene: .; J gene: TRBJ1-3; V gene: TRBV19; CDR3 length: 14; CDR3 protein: CASRGLLSGNTIYF; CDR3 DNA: TGTGCCAGTAGGGGCCTGCTCTCTGGAAACACCATATATTTT
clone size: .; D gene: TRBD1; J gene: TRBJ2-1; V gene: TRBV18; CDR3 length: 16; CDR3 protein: CASSPPQGALYNEQFF; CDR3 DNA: TGTGCCAGCTCACCACCACAGGGGGCCCTTTACAATGAGCAGTTCTTC
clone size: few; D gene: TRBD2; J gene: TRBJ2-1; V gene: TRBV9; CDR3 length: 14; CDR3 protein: CASSFSGGANEQFF; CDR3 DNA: TGTGCCAGCAGCTTTAGCGGGGGGGCCAATGAGCAGTTCTTC
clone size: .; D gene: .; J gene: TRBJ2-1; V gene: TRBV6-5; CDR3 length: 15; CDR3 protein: CASSSGHSSYNEQFF; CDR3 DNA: TGTGCCAGCAGCTCTGGACACAGCTCCTACAATGAGCAGTTCTTC
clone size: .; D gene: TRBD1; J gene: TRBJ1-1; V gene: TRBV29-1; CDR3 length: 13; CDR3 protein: CSVEQTGGTEAFF; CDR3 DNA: TGCAGCGTTGAACAGACAGGGGGCACTGAAGCTTTCTTT
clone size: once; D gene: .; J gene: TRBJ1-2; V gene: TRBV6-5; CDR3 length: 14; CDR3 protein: CASSYTGPGRGYTF; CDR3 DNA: TGTGCCAGCAGTTACACAGGGCCTGGTCGTGGCTACACCTTC
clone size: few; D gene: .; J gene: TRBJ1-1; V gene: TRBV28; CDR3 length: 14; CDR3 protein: CASSFGFMNTEAFF; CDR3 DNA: TGTGCCAGCAGTTTCGGGTTCATGAACACTGAAGCTTTCTTT
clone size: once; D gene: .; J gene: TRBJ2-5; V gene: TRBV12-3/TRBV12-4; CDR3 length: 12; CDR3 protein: CASGHTQETQYF; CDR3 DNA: TGTGCCAGTGGACACACGCAAGAGACCCAGTACTTC
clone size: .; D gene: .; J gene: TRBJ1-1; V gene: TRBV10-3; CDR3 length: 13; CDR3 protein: CAISGTDGTEAFF; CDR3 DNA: TGTGCCATCAGTGGAACAGATGGAACTGAAGCTTTCTTT
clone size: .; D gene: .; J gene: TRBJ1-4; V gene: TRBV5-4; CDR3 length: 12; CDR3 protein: CASSRANEKLFF; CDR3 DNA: TGTGCCAGCAGCCGAGCAAATGAAAAACTGTTTTTT
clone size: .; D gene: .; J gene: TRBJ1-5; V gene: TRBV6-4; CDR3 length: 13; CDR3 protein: CASSAYSNQPQHF; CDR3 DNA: TGTGCCAGCAGCGCCTATAGCAATCAGCCCCAGCATTTT
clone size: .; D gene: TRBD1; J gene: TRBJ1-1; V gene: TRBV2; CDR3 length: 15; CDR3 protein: CASRAGDRVNTEAFF; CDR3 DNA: TGTGCCAGCAGGGCTGGGGACAGGGTGAACACTGAAGCTTTCTTT
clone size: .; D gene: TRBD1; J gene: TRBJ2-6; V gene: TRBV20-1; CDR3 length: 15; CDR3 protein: CSASQGASGANVLTF; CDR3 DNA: TGCAGTGCTAGTCAGGGGGCGTCTGGGGCCAACGTCCTGACTTTC
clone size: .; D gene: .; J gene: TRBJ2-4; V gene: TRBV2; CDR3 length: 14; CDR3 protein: CASSGDGGKNIQYF; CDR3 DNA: TGTGCCAGCAGTGGGGACGGGGGCAAAAACATTCAGTACTTC
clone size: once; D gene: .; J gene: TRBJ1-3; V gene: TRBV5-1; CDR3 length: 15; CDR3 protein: CASSLDPGRGNTIYF; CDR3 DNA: TGCGCCAGCAGCTTGGACCCAGGGCGGGGAAACACCATATATTTT
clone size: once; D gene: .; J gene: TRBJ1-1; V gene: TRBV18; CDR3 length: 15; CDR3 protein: CASSPRVPQGTEAFF; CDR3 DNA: TGTGCCAGCTCACCTCGAGTCCCGCAGGGCACTGAAGCTTTCTTT
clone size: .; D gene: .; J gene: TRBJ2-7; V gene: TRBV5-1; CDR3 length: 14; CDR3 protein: CASSSGTGAYEQYF; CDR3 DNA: TGCGCCAGCAGCTCCGGGACTGGAGCCTACGAGCAGTACTTC
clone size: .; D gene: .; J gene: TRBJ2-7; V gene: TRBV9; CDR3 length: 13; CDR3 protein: CASSVELRGEQYF; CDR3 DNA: TGTGCCAGCAGCGTAGAATTAAGGGGCGAGCAGTACTTC
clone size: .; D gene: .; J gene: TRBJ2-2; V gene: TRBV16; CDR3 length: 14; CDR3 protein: CASSQLAYTGELFF; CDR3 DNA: TGTGCCAGCAGCCAATTAGCGTACACCGGGGAGCTGTTTTTT
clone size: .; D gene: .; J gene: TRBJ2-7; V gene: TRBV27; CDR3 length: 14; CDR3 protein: CASSPGLSSYEQYF; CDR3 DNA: TGTGCCAGCAGTCCGGGACTTAGCTCCTACGAGCAGTACTTC
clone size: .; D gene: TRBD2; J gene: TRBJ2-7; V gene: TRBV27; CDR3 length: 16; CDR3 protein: CASRPGLADLPYEQYF; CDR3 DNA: TGTGCCAGCAGACCGGGACTAGCGGACCTGCCCTACGAGCAGTACTTC
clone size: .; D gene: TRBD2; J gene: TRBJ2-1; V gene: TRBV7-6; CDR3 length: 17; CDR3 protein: CASSLWASGGVDNEQFF; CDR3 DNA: TGTGCCAGCAGCTTATGGGCTAGCGGGGGGGTGGACAATGAGCAGTTCTTC
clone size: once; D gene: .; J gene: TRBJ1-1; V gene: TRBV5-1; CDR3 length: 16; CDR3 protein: CASSLVWGGPNTEAFF; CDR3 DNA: TGCGCCAGCAGCTTGGTCTGGGGGGGGCCGAACACTGAAGCTTTCTTT